This TCR beta chain was retrieved from a study of T cell clonotyping in hematopoietic cell transplantation. The assay was immunoSEQ multiplex PCR, and TCRdb's table has in-frame clones only and misses some. The top ten clones hold under 8% of a sample with some 29,000 clones, about 74% of them seen once. Indicated time point: recipient sample about 28 days before transplant, after cytoreduction. The germline gives CDR1 LGHNA, CDR2 YNFKEQ. Losses at the gene ends were 1 base for V and 5 bases for J; bases not matched to a gene: 5. The length of the CDR3 is 15 residues. V usage is TRBV4-2 and J usage is TRBJ2-5; 9 bases agree with TRBD1. This receptor was obtained from a woman younger than 45 with chronic myeloid leukemia. Some clones in this sample may be carry-over from other donors' samples. Sequencing was performed on peripheral blood mononuclear cells, taken before stem cell transplant. The CDR3 spells CASSQAVTGGETQYF. The CDR3 DNA reads as TGTGCCAGCAGCCAAGCTGTGACAGGGGGGGAGACCCAGTACTTC.